Below are 4 T cell receptor beta chains sequenced from a single sample in a study of metastatic and nonmetastatic thyroid tumors. Nobody among the patients had been given any treatment before thyroid surgery. TCRdb called clones again from the PCR reads with MiXCR. Among under 30,000 clones, 15% were seen once, and the ten largest hold approximately 3.4%. The sample comprised blood. These receptors came from a female donor with papillary thyroid cancer or a benign thyroid nodule (not recorded which). Some clones in this sample may be carry-over from other donors' samples.

This clone was observed many times. The chain is built from TRBV29-1 and TRBJ2-7, with D hard to call. The CDR3 is 12 residues long. Germline V gives CDR1 SQVTM, CDR2 ANQGSEA. Trimming took off 0 bases at V and 3 bases at J, with 6 bases between the two ends. The CDR3 sequence: CSVEDRSYEQYF. DNA of the CDR3: TGCAGCGTTGAAGACCGAAGCTACGAGCAGTACTTC.

In this sample, this clone turned up many times. The chain carries TRBV5-1 and TRBJ1-5, with D possibly TRBD1 on 6 matching bases. The CDR3 length is 15 residues. Trimming shortened V by 0 bases and J by 6 bases, and 13 bases separated the two germline ends. Germline V gene lookup returns CDR1 SGHRS and CDR2 YFSETQ. The CDR3 region has the DNA TGCGCCAGCAGCTTGGAGGGGGGAAGTGGTCAGCCCCAGCATTTT. Amino acid sequence: CASSLEGGSGQPQHF.

This clone is medium-sized. The chain employs TRBV11-2 and TRBJ2-6, with D possibly being TRBD1 (6 bases). This CDR3 region has 17 residues. Germline V CDR1 and CDR2: SGHAT, FQNNGV. V lost 6 bases and J 1 base, leaving 16 bases between the germline ends. The CDR3 bases are TGTGCCAGCAGTTACAGACGAGGACAGTCTGGGGCCAACGTCCTGACTTTC. Its protein product is CASSYRRGQSGANVLTF.

The table lists this clone with many counts. The chain joins TRBV28 to TRBJ2-1, with 7 bases that match TRBD2. Unmatched junction bases numbered 16, after V lost 4 bases and J lost 10 bases. The CDR3 runs 16 residues. The germline gives CDR1 MDHEN, CDR2 SYDVKM. The DNA of the CDR3 is TGTGCCAGCAGTTCCTGGACTAGTACATCGCAAGGGGAGCAGTTCTTC. It yields the protein CASSSWTSTSQGEQFF. Variable domain in full (rest from reference TRBV28 and TRBJ2-1): DVKVTQSSRYLVKRTGEKVFLECVQDMDHENMFWYRQDPGLGLRLIYFSYDVKMKEKGDIPEGYSVSREKKERFSLILESASTNQTSMYLCASSSWTSTSQGEQFFGPGTRLTVL.